A selection of T cell receptor beta chains follows, all from one sample in a study of T cell changes during pregnancy in multiple sclerosis. Profiled with immunoSEQ multiplex PCR; TCRdb holds only in-frame clones, not every one. The sample yields about 120,000 clones, approximately 95% seen once. The sequences come from peripheral blood, collected before pregnancy. These receptors originate from a female donor with multiple sclerosis, enrolled in a pregnancy study. The CDR3 runs from the conserved cysteine through the conserved F or W. A D gene is named only where the DNA matches it firmly. For some rows the clone size is stated as once, few or many, or as a class when expanded; others skip it.

d_call	v_call	j_call	cdr3_length	clone_size	cdr3_aa	cdr3_nt
TRBD2	TRBV6-1	TRBJ2-7	14	NA	CASDVPSGTYEQYF	TGTGCCAGCGACGTACCTAGCGGGACGTACGAGCAGTACTTC
NA	TRBV7-3	TRBJ2-1	14	NA	CASSFNAGYNEQFF	TGTGCCAGCAGCTTCAATGCGGGCTACAATGAGCAGTTCTTC
TRBD2	TRBV19	TRBJ2-1	14	NA	CASKREASYNEQFF	TGTGCCAGTAAACGGGAGGCCTCCTACAATGAGCAGTTCTTC
TRBD2	TRBV6-5	TRBJ2-5	14	NA	CASSLVGGGETQYF	TGTGCCAGCAGCCTGGTGGGGGGGGGAGAGACCCAGTACTTC
NA	TRBV7-2	TRBJ1-1	12	NA	CASSSPLLEAFF	TGTGCCAGCAGCTCCCCATTGCTAGAAGCTTTCTTT
TRBD1	TRBV5-4	TRBJ2-7	14	NA	CASSTNRGSYEQYF	TGTGCCAGCAGCACTAACAGGGGGTCCTACGAGCAGTACTTC
TRBD2	TRBV6-1	TRBJ2-7	14	NA	CASRSSGGSYEQYF	TGTGCCAGCAGGTCTAGCGGGGGGTCCTACGAGCAGTACTTC
NA	TRBV5-4	TRBJ2-7	12	NA	CASSLAFGEQYF	TGTGCCAGCAGCTTGGCTTTCGGCGAGCAGTACTTC
NA	TRBV28	TRBJ2-5	15	NA	CASSLTARGQETQYF	TGTGCCAGCAGTTTAACAGCGAGGGGGCAAGAGACCCAGTACTTC
NA	TRBV7-2	TRBJ1-2	13	once	CASSSDNNYGYTF	TGTGCCAGCAGCTCCGACAATAACTATGGCTACACCTTC
TRBD2	TRBV7-6	TRBJ2-3	16	once	CASSLALAGIGDTQYF	TGTGCCAGCAGCTTAGCACTAGCGGGAATCGGAGATACGCAGTATTTT
NA	TRBV15	TRBJ1-2	13	NA	CATSFEGPYGYTF	TGTGCCACCAGCTTTGAGGGCCCCTATGGCTACACCTTC
NA	TRBV5-1	TRBJ2-1	11	once	CASSIQVEQFF	TGCGCCAGCAGCATACAGGTCGAGCAGTTCTTC
TRBD2	TRBV30	TRBJ2-7	17	NA	CAWSRGGVPGGKYEQYF	TGTGCCTGGAGTCGGGGGGGGGTTCCGGGAGGGAAGTACGAGCAGTACTTC
TRBD1	TRBV5-1	TRBJ2-3	15	NA	CASSLGTGGTDTQYF	TGCGCCAGCAGCTTGGGGACAGGGGGCACAGATACGCAGTATTTT
NA	TRBV27	TRBJ2-6	17	NA	CASSYEGTHSGANVLTF	TGTGCCAGCAGTTACGAGGGTACCCACTCTGGGGCCAACGTCCTGACTTTC
TRBD2	TRBV13	TRBJ2-3	14	NA	CASRSGLAPDTQYF	TGTGCCAGCAGGTCGGGACTAGCGCCAGATACGCAGTATTTT
NA	TRBV7-8	TRBJ1-3	15	NA	CASSWTDKSGNTIYF	TGTGCCAGCAGCTGGACAGATAAATCTGGAAACACCATATATTTT
TRBD1	TRBV27	TRBJ2-5	18	NA	CASSFYRGPGPSRETQYF	TGTGCCAGCAGTTTCTACAGGGGACCCGGCCCCTCTCGAGAGACCCAGTACTTC
TRBD1	TRBV15	TRBJ1-1	17	NA	CATSRGGTGYMNTEAFF	TGTGCCACCAGCAGAGGAGGGACAGGATACATGAACACTGAAGCTTTCTTT
NA	TRBV19	TRBJ1-2	14	NA	CASNLAGIDYGYTF	TGTGCCAGTAACCTTGCAGGGATCGACTATGGCTACACCTTC
NA	TRBV27	TRBJ1-1	13	NA	CASSLRGYTEAFF	TGTGCCAGCAGTTTAAGAGGATACACTGAAGCTTTCTTT
TRBD2	TRBV5-1	TRBJ2-1	15	NA	CASKDSGVPYNEQFF	TGCGCCAGCAAGGATAGCGGGGTCCCCTACAATGAGCAGTTCTTC
NA	TRBV6-5	TRBJ1-2	15	once	CASSYAGPRGEGYTF	TGTGCCAGCAGTTACGCAGGGCCCCGGGGGGAGGGCTACACCTTC
TRBD1	TRBV11-3	TRBJ2-3	15	NA	CASSPPGTGADTQYF	TGTGCCAGCAGCCCTCCCGGGACAGGGGCAGATACGCAGTATTTT
NA	TRBV2	TRBJ1-2	15	NA	CASRFAQGINYGYTF	TGTGCCAGCAGATTCGCTCAGGGGATTAACTATGGCTACACCTTC
NA	TRBV7-3	TRBJ2-2	13	NA	CASSLNRNGELFF	TGTGCCAGCAGTCTCAACAGGAACGGGGAGCTGTTTTTT
NA	TRBV28	TRBJ2-7	13	NA	CASSLPSSYEQYF	TGTGCCAGCAGTCTCCCGAGCTCCTACGAGCAGTACTTC
NA	TRBV10-1	TRBJ1-3	14	NA	CASSEGRGSDTIYF	TGCGCCAGCAGTGAAGGCAGGGGCTCGGACACCATATATTTT
TRBD1	TRBV23-1	TRBJ1-6	13	NA	CASICRGPSPLHF	TGCGCCAGCATTTGCAGGGGGCCTTCACCCCTCCACTTT
TRBD1	TRBV6-1	TRBJ2-3	14	NA	CASRTQGAVDTQYF	TGTGCCAGCAGGACCCAGGGGGCGGTAGATACGCAGTATTTT
NA	TRBV18	TRBJ1-5	13	NA	CASSPLENQPQHF	TGTGCCAGCTCACCCCTAGAAAATCAGCCCCAGCATTTT